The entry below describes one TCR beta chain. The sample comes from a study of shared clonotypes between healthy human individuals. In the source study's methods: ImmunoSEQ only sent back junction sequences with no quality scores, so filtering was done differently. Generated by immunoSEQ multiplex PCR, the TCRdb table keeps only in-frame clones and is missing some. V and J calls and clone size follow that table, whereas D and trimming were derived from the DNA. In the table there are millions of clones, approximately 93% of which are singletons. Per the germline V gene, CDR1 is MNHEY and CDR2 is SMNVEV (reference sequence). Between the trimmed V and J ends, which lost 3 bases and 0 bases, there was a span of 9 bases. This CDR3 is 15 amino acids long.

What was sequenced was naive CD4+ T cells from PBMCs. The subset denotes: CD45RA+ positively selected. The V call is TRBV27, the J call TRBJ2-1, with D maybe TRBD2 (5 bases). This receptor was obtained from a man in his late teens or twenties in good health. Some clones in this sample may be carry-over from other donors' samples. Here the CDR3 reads CASSFDYVSYNEQFF. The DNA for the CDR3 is TGTGCCAGCAGTTTCGACTATGTCTCCTACAATGAGCAGTTCTTC.